This TCR beta chain appears in the sequencing data of a study of blood T cell repertoires in COVID-19. About the research overall: Sites across the United States, Italy and Spain contributed samples from acute and convalescent COVID-19. Sources were T cells, B-cell-depleted T cells, or PBMCs; the material itself was cDNA or gDNA.

The CDR3 has 15 residues. CDR1 is SGHDT and CDR2 is YYEEEE in the germline V gene. J gave up 10 bases and V 8 bases, and 17 bases lay outside the gene matches. Sequencing was performed with immunoSEQ multiplex PCR; in TCRdb, only in-frame clones are kept and a portion is missing. The sample includes roughly 150,000 clones, 87% of them seen just once. The receptor was isolated from a human donor in a cohort sampled during active COVID-19. The chain employs TRBV5-6 and TRBJ2-1, with TRBD2 matching 8 bases. Specimen: peripheral blood. The CDR3: CASLLATGGAGEQFF. The CDR3, as DNA: TGTGCCAGTCTCCTGGCTACCGGGGGGGCCGGAGAGCAGTTCTTC. The variable domain in full, completed from reference TRBV5-6 and TRBJ2-1, reads DAGVTQSPTHLIKTRGQQVTLRCSPKSGHDTVSWYQQALGQGPQFIFQYYEEEERQRGNFPDRFSGHQFPNYSSELNVNALLLGDSALYLCASLLATGGAGEQFFGPGTRLTVL.